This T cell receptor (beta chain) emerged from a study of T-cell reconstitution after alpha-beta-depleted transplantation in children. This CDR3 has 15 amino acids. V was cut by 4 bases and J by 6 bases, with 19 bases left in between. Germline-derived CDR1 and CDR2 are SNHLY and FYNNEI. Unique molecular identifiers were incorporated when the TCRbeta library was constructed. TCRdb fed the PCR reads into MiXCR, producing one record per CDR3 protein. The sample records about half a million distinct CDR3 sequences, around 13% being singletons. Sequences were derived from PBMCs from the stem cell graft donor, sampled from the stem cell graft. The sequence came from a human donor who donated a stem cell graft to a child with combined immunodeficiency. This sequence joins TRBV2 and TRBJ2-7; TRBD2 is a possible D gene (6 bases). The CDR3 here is CASSGGEWRSGEQYF. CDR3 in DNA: TGTGCCAGCAGTGGGGGGGAGTGGCGGAGCGGCGAGCAGTACTTC.